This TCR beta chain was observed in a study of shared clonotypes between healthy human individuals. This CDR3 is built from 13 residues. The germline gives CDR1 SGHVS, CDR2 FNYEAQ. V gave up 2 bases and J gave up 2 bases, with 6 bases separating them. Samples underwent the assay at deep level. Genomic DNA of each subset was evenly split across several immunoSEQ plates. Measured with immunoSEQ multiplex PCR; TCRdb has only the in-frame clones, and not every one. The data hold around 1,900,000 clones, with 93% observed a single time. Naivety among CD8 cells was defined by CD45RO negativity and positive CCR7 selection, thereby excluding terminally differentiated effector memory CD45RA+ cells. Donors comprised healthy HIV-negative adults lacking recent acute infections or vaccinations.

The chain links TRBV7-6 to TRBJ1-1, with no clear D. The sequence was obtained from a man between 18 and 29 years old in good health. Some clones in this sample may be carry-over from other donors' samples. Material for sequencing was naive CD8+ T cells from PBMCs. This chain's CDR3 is CASSLLFNTEAFF. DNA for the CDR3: TGTGCCAGCAGCTTATTGTTTAACACTGAAGCTTTCTTT.